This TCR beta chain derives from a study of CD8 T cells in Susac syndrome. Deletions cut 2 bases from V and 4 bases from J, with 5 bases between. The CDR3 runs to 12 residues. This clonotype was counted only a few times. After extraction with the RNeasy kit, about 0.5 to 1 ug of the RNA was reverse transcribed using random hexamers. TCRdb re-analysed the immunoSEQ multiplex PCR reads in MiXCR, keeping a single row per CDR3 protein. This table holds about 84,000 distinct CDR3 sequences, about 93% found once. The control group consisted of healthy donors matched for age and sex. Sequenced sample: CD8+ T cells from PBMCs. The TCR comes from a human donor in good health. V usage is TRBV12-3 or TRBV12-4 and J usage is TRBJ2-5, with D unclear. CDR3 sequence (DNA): TGTGCCAGCAGTTTAAGAGGAGAGACCCAGTACTTC. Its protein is CASSLRGETQYF.